This T cell receptor beta chain was sequenced in a study of blood T cell repertoires in COVID-19. Study-wide background: COVID-19 samples from acute and convalescent phases originated in the United States, Italy and Spain. T cells, B-cell-depleted T cells, or PBMCs provided the cDNA or gDNA that served as material.

The ends were cut back, 3 bases at V and 5 bases at J, with 14 bases in the middle. Germline values: CDR1 WSHSY, CDR2 SAAADI. This CDR3 comprises 15 residues. In its sample, this clone was seen a few times. In the original workflow: Reference gene primer amplification gave nucleated cell count estimates. Here immunoSEQ multiplex PCR was the method, and the copy in TCRdb shows in-frame clones only, minus some. V and J calls and clone size are copied from that table; D and trimming were computed from the DNA. The data contain around 130,000 clones, about four fifths of them seen just once; the ten biggest clones take up more than 10%.

Sequencing was done on a sample of peripheral blood. This chain links TRBV10-2 with TRBJ2-1; a possible D gene is TRBD1 (5 bases). This TCR derives from a woman aged 55-75 years with acute or convalescent COVID-19. As DNA, the CDR3 is TGCGCCAGCAGTGAAGAACAGGCACAAGACAATGAGCAGTTCTTC. It codes for CASSEEQAQDNEQFF.